The 2 T cell receptor beta chains presented below share a single source sample, sequenced in a study of blood T cell repertoires in COVID-19. Produced via immunoSEQ multiplex PCR; TCRdb's table is partial and in-frame only. This sample has around 77,000 clones, with around 93% found just once. Sequenced input: peripheral blood. These receptors were obtained from a woman aged 60 to 75 with active COVID-19.

The sample holds one count of this clone. The V gene is TRBV11-2, the J gene TRBJ2-7; 11 bases align to TRBD1. The CDR3 runs 18 residues. Germline lookup yields CDR1 SGHAT and CDR2 FQNNGV. The V gene end was trimmed by 1 base and the J gene end by 1 base; junction bases not matched to a gene: 9. The CDR3 DNA is TGTGCCAGCAGCTTAGCACCGGGACAGGGGGATCGGTCCTACGAGCAGTACTTC. Amino acids: CASSLAPGQGDRSYEQYF.

The chain has TRBV5-1 and TRBJ2-5; TRBD2 is a possible D gene (5 bases). The germline CDR1 and CDR2 sequences are SGHRS and YFSETQ. V lost 1 base and J 1 base, leaving 8 bases between the germline ends. The CDR3 spans 14 residues. CDR3 in amino acids: CASSLTAGQETQYF. The CDR3, as DNA: TGCGCCAGCAGCTTGACGGCGGGCCAAGAGACCCAGTACTTC. Combining the CDR3 with reference TRBV5-1 and TRBJ2-5 gives the whole variable domain KAGVTQTPRYLIKTRGQQVTLSCSPISGHRSVSWYQQTPGQGLQFLFEYFSETQRNKGNFPGRFSGRQFSNSRSEMNVSTLELGDSALYLCASSLTAGQETQYFGPGTRLLVL.